This entry concerns a single TCR beta chain. Its target is unknown. The repertoire was sequenced with immunoSEQ multiplex PCR; TCRdb's copy has only in-frame clones and lacks some. The sample has around 110,000 clones, approximately 90% seen once; the top ten hold approximately 0.84%. These data belong to a study of T cell clones after liver transplantation. Study as a whole: A pre-transplant mixed lymphocyte reaction with TCRbeta sequencing defined graft-donor-reactive clones followed in post-transplant blood. Apart from a few HCV-positive recipients, transplants were for non-autoimmune, non-viral reasons. Timepoints were pre-transplant, pre-withdrawal, and after withdrawal was completed or failed. Study findings and constraints: These preliminary findings come from unstandardized post-transplant sampling times.

The CDR3 sequence is 15 residues long. Germline loops: CDR1 MDHEN, CDR2 SYDVKM. The V gene lost 6 bases and the J gene lost 8 bases, with 22 bases spanning the gap. This chain uses TRBV28 with TRBJ1-1, with D maybe TRBD1 (5 bases). This specimen consisted of CD4+ T cells from blood, obtained 12 months after liver transplant. The sequence was collected from a human patient who received a liver transplant. Some of these T cells may belong to the graft donor. Written as DNA, the CDR3 is TGTGCCAGCAGGGGACCCGGGACCGGGGAAGAGGAAGCTTTCTTT. Encoded protein: CASRGPGTGEEEAFF.